Below, 9 T cell receptor beta chains from the same sample are listed, as sequenced in a study of OX40 agonist ivuxolimab in advanced cancers. The method was immunoSEQ multiplex PCR; TCRdb's version includes in-frame clones alone and lacks a portion of them. Of 7,000 or so clones in the sample, approximately 80% were seen once. The starting material was CD4+ or CD8+ T cells sorted from blood, obtained in a trial of the OX40 agonist ivuxolimab. These receptor sequences come from an adult with an advanced solid tumor such as melanoma, head and neck, liver or kidney cancer.

This chain joins TRBV4-2 and TRBJ2-2; 12 bases agree with TRBD2. Per the germline V gene, CDR1 is LGHNA and CDR2 is YNFKEQ. V shed 3 bases, J shed 0 bases, and the junction held 5 bases outside the gene matches. The CDR3 covers 18 residues. The CDR3 is CASSQTSGSRANTGELFF. The CDR3 bases are TGTGCCAGCAGCCAGACTAGCGGGAGCCGCGCGAACACCGGGGAGCTGTTTTTT.

This rearrangement joins TRBV5-6 to TRBJ1-1, with TRBD1 as a possible D gene (6 bases). Germline V gene sequence: CDR1 SGHDT, CDR2 YYEEEE. CDR3 size: 14 residues. V was trimmed by 0 bases and J by 4 bases, leaving 10 bases between them. DNA for the CDR3: TGTGCCAGCAGCTTGGACAGGGCGTCCACTGAAGCTTTCTTT. Residues: CASSLDRASTEAFF.

This chain links TRBV27 with TRBJ2-1; D is tentatively TRBD1 or TRBD2 (5 bases each). Trimming took off 4 bases at V and 6 bases at J, with 13 bases between the two ends. The germline gives CDR1 MNHEY, CDR2 SMNVEV (reference sequence). CDR3 length: 14 residues. The chain's CDR3 is CASSSWDLRNEQFF. The CDR3 DNA reads as TGTGCCAGCAGTTCCTGGGACCTCCGCAATGAGCAGTTCTTC.

The chain has TRBV27 and TRBJ2-7, with D perhaps matching TRBD1 (5 bases). CDR1 and CDR2 (germline): MNHEY, SMNVEV (reference sequence). Trimming removed 3 bases at V and 4 bases at J, with 13 bases between. The CDR3 is made up of 14 amino acids. The CDR3 is CASSFSGRVYEQYF. CDR3 nucleotides: TGTGCCAGCAGTTTTTCAGGGCGTGTGTACGAGCAGTACTTC.

This clone has a handful of counts. The CDR3 DNA is TGTGCCAGCAGATACGGGGGTACGCAGTATTTT. Translation: CASRYGGTQYF. This chain uses TRBV27 with TRBJ2-3, with D possibly being TRBD2 (6 bases). This CDR3 spans 11 amino acids. V shed 6 bases and J shed 8 bases, with 9 bases lying between them. Germline V gene lookup returns CDR1 MNHEY and CDR2 SMNVEV (reference sequence).

V gene TRBV2 combines with J gene TRBJ2-7, with D hard to call. In germline, CDR1 is SNHLY, CDR2 FYNNEI. V shed 8 bases and J shed 3 bases, with 17 bases lying between them. This CDR3 contains 14 residues. CDR3 residues: CASGPTRWGYEQYF. CDR3 in DNA: TGTGCCAGCGGACCGACCCGGTGGGGCTACGAGCAGTACTTC. The whole variable domain, filled in from reference TRBV2 and TRBJ2-7, reads EPEVTQTPSHQVTQMGQEVILRCVPISNHLYFYWYRQILGQKVEFLVSFYNNEISEKSEIFDDQFSVERPDGSNFTLKIRSTKLEDSAMYFCASGPTRWGYEQYFGPGTRLTVT.

This clone has only a few counts. This chain connects TRBV7-2 to TRBJ2-1, with D perhaps matching TRBD2 (6 bases). CDR1 is SGHTA and CDR2 is FQGNSA in the germline V gene. The CDR3 is 13 residues long. V lost 3 bases and J 6 bases, leaving 9 bases between the germline ends. The CDR3 is CASSFYGGNEQFF. The CDR3 DNA is TGTGCCAGCAGCTTTTACGGGGGCAATGAGCAGTTCTTC.

The rearrangement uses TRBV6-5 and TRBJ1-5, with D perhaps matching TRBD1 (5 bases). Germline CDR1 MNHEY, CDR2 SVGAGI. This CDR3 is built from 13 residues. Trimming removed 4 bases at V and 4 bases at J, with 8 bases between. CDR3: CASSFGGNQPQHF. The CDR3 DNA sequence: TGTGCCAGCAGTTTCGGGGGAAATCAGCCCCAGCATTTT.

This clone showed up just a few times. This sequence joins TRBV6-1 and TRBJ2-2; TRBD2 agrees at 9 bases. Trimming removed 3 bases from V and 5 bases from J; junction bases left unmatched: 7. This CDR3 spans 16 amino acids. Germline V CDR1 and CDR2: MNHNS, SASEGT. CDR3 sequence reads: CASSEAREGPTGELFF. The CDR3 DNA reads as TGTGCCAGCAGTGAGGCGCGGGAGGGCCCGACCGGGGAGCTGTTTTTT.